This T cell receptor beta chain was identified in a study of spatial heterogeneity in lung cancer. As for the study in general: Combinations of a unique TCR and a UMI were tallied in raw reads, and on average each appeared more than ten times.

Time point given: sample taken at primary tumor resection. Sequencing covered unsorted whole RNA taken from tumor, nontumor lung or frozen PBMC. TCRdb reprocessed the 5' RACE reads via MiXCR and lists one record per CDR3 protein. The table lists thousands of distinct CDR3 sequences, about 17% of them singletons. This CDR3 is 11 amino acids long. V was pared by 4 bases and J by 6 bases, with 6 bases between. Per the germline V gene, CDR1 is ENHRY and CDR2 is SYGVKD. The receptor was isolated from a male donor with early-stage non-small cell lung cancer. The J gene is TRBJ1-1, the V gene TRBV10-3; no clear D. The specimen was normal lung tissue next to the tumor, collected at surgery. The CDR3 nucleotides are TGTGCCATCAGTGGGAGTGCTGAAGCTTTCTTT. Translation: CAISGSAEAFF.